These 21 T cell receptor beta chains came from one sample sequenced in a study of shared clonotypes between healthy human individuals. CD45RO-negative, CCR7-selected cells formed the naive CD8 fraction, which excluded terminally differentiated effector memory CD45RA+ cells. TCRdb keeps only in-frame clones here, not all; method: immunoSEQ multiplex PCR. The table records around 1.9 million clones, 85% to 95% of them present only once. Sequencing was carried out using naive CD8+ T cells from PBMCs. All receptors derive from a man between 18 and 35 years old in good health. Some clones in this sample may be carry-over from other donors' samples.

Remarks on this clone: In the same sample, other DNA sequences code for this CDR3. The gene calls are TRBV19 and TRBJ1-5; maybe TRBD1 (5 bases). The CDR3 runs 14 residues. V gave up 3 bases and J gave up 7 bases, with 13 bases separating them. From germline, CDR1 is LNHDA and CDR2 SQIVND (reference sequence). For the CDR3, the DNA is TGTGCCAGTAGTATCCGGGACCTAGGACAGCCCCAGCATTTT. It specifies CASSIRDLGQPQHF.

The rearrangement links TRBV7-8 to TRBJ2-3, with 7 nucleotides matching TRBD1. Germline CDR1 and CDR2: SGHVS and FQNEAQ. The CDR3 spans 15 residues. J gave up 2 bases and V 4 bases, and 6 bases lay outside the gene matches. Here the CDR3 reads CASSWGQSPTDTQYF. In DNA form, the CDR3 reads TGTGCCAGCAGCTGGGGACAGAGCCCCACAGATACGCAGTATTTT.

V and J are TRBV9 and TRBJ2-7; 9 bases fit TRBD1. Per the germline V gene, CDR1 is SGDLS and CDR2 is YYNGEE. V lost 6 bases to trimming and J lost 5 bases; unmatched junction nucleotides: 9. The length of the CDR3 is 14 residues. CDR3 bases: TGTGCCAGCACCCCAGGACAGGGGCGCGACGAGCAGTACTTC. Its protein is CASTPGQGRDEQYF.

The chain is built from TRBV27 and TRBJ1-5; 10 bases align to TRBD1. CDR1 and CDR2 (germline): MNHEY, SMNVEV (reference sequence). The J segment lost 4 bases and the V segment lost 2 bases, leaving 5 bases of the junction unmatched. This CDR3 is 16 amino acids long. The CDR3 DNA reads TGTGCCAGCAGTTTAACACGGACAGGGGGGAATCAGCCCCAGCATTTT. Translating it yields CASSLTRTGGNQPQHF.

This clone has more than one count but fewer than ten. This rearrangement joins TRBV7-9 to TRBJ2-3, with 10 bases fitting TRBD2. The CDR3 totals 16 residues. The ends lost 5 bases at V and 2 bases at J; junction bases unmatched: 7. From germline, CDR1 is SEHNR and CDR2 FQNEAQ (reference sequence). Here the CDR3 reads CASSTRTSGATDTQYF. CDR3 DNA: TGTGCCAGCAGCACCAGGACTAGCGGAGCCACAGATACGCAGTATTTT.

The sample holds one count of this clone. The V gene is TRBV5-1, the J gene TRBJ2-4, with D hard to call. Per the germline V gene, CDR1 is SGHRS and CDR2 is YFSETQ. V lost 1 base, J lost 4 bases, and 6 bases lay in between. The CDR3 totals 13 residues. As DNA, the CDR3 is TGCGCCAGCAGCTTGAACGGAAAAAACATTCAGTACTTC. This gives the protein CASSLNGKNIQYF.

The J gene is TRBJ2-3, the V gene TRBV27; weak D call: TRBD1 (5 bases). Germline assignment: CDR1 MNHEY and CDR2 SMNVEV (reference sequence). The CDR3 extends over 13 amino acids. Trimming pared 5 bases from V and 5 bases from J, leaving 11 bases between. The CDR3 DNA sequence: TGTGCCAGCAGTGGCCGTAGGGGAGATACGCAGTATTTT. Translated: CASSGRRGDTQYF.

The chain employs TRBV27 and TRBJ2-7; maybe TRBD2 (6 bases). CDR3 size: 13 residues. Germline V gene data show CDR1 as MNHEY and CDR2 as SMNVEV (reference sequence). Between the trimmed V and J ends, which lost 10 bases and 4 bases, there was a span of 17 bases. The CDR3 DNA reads TGTGCCACCTCACCGGGACTCCCATACGAGCAGTACTTC. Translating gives CATSPGLPYEQYF.

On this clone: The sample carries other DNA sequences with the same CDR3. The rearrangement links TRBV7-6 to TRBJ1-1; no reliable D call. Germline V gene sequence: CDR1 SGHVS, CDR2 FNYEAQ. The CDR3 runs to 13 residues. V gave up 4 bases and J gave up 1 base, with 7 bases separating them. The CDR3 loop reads CASSYGPNTEAFF. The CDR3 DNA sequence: TGTGCCAGCAGCTATGGGCCGAACACTGAAGCTTTCTTT.

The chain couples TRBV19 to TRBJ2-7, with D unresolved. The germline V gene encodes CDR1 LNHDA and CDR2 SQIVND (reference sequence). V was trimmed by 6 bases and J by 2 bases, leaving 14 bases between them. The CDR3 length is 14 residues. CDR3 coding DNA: TGTGCCAGTAGCGCATTCCTGCCACCCTACGAGCAGTACTTC. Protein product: CASSAFLPPYEQYF.

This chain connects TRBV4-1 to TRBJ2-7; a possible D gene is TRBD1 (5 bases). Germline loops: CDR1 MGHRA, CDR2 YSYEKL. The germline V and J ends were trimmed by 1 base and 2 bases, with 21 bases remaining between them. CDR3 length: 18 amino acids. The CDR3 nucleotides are TGCGCCAGCAGCCAAGGAGGCCCAGGGCTTCGTGCGGCCTACGAGCAGTACTTC. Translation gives CASSQGGPGLRAAYEQYF.

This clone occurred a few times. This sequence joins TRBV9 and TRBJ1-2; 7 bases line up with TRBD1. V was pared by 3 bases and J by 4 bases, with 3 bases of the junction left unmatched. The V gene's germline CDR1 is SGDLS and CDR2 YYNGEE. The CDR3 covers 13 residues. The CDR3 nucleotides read TGTGCCAGCAGCGGGACAGGTTTCTATGGCTACACCTTC. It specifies CASSGTGFYGYTF.

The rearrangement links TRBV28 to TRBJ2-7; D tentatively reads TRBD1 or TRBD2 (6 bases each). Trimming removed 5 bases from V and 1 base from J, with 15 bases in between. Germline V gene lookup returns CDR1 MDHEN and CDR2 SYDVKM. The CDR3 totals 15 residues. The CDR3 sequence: CASSPSRGPSYEQYF. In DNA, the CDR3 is TGTGCCAGCAGTCCCAGTCGGGGGCCATCCTACGAGCAGTACTTC.

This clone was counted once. The CDR3, as DNA: TGTGCCAGCAGTTCCCTTCGGGAACTGGACTATGGCTACACCTTC. Residues: CASSSLRELDYGYTF. The chain recombines TRBV28 with TRBJ1-2, with D unresolved. CDR3 length equals 15 residues. V gave up 4 bases and J gave up 3 bases, with 15 bases separating them. Germline V gene sequence: CDR1 MDHEN, CDR2 SYDVKM.

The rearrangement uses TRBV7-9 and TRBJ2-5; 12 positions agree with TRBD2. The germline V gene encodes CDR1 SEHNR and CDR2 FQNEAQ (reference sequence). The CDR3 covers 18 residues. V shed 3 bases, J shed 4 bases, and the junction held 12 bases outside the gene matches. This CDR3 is CASSFYTGLAGSRETQYF. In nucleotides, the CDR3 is TGTGCCAGCAGCTTCTACACCGGACTAGCGGGATCACGAGAGACCCAGTACTTC. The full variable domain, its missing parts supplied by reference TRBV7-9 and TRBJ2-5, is DTGVSQNPRHKITKRGQNVTFRCDPISEHNRLYWYRQTLGQGPEFLTYFQNEAQLEKSRLLSDRFSAERPKGSFSTLEIQRTEQGDSAMYLCASSFYTGLAGSRETQYFGPGTRLLVL.

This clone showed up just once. The CDR3 DNA sequence: TGTGCCAGCAGTCCGACAGTGACAGGCGAGCAGTACTTC. Its translation: CASSPTVTGEQYF. V gene TRBV6-5 combines with J gene TRBJ2-7; D might be TRBD1 (6 bases). V lost 5 bases and J 6 bases, leaving 14 bases between the germline ends. The CDR3 extends over 13 amino acids. CDR1 and CDR2 (germline): MNHEY, SVGAGI.

In nucleotides, the CDR3 is TGTGCCAGCTCACCACCGGACAGTACCTCCTACGAGCAGTACTTC. Its protein product is CASSPPDSTSYEQYF. The rearrangement uses TRBV18 and TRBJ2-7, with D possibly TRBD1 on 6 matching bases. The ends were cut back, 0 bases at V and 0 bases at J, with 9 bases in the middle. Germline lookup yields CDR1 KGHSH and CDR2 LQKENI. This CDR3 has 15 residues.

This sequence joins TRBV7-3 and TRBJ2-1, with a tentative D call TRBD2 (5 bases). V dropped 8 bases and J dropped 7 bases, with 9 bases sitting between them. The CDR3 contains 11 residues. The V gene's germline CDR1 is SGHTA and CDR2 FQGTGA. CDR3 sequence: CASGLRNEQFF. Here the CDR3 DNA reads TGTGCCAGCGGACTTCGGAATGAGCAGTTCTTC.

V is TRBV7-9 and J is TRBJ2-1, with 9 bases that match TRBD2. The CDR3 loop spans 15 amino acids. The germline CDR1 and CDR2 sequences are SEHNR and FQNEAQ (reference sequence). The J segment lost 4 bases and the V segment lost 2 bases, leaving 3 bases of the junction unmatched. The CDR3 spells CASSLPSGVYNEQFF. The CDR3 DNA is TGTGCCAGCAGCTTACCTAGCGGGGTGTACAATGAGCAGTTCTTC.

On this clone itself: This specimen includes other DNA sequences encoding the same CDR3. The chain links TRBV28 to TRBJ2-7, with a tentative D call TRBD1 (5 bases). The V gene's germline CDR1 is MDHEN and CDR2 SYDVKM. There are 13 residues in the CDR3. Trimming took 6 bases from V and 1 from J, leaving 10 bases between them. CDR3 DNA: TGTGCCAGCAGCCTCGACAGTTCCTACGAGCAGTACTTC. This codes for CASSLDSSYEQYF.

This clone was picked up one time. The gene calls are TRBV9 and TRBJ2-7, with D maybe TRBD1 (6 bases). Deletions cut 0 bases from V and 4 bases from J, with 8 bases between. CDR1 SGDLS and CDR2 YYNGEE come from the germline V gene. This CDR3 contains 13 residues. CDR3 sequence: CASSVADRYEQYF. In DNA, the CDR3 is TGTGCCAGCAGCGTAGCCGACAGGTACGAGCAGTACTTC.